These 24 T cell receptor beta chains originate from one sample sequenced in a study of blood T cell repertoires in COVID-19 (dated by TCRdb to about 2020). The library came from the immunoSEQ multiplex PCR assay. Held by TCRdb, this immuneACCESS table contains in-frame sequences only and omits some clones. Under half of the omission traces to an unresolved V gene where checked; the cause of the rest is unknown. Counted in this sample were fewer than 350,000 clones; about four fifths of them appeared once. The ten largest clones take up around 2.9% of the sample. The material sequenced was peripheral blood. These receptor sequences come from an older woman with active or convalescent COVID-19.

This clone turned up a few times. The CDR3 protein is CASSTLGGPNTEAFF. CDR3 DNA: TGTGCCAGCAGCACCCTCGGGGGACCAAACACTGAAGCTTTCTTT. The rearrangement joins TRBV9 to TRBJ1-1; a weak D match, TRBD1 (5 bases). The V end was cut by 4 bases, the J end by 2 bases, with 15 bases between. Germline V gives CDR1 SGDLS, CDR2 YYNGEE. This CDR3 contains 15 residues.

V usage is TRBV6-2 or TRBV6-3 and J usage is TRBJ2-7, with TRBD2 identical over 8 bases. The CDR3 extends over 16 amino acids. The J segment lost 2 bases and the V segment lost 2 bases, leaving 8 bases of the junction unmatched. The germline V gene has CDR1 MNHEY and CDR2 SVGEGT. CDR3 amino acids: CASSYGLGTSPYEQYF. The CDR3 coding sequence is TGTGCCAGCAGTTACGGCCTCGGGACTAGTCCCTACGAGCAGTACTTC.

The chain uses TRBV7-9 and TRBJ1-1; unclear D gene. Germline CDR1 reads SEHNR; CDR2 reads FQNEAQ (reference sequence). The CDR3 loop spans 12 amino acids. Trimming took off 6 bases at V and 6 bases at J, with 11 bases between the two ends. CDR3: CASRFVDSEAFF. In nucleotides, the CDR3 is TGTGCCAGCAGGTTTGTCGACTCTGAAGCTTTCTTT.

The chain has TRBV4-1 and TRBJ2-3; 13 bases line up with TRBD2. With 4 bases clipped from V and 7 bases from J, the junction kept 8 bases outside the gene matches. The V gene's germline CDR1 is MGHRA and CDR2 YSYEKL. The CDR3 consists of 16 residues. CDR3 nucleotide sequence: TGCGCCAGCAGCCCCCAACTAGCGGGGGGGCGGAATACGCAGTATTTT. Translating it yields CASSPQLAGGRNTQYF.

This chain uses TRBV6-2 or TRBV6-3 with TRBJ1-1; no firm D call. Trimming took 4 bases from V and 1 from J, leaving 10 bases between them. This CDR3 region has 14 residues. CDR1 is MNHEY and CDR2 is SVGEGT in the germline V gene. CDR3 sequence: CASSSQTRNTEAFF. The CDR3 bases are TGTGCCAGCAGTTCCCAGACACGGAACACTGAAGCTTTCTTT.

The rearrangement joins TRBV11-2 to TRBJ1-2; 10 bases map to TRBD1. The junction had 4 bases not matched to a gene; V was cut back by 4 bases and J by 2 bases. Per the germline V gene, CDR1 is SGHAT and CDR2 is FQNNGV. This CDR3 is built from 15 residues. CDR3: CASSSPGQGNYGYTF. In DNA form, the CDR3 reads TGTGCCAGCAGCTCTCCGGGACAGGGGAACTATGGCTACACCTTC. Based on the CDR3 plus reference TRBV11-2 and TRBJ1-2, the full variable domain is EAGVAQSPRYKIIEKRQSVAFWCNPISGHATLYWYQQILGQGPKLLIQFQNNGVVDDSQLPKDRFSAERLKGVDSTLKIQPAKLEDSAVYLCASSSPGQGNYGYTFGSGTRLTVV.

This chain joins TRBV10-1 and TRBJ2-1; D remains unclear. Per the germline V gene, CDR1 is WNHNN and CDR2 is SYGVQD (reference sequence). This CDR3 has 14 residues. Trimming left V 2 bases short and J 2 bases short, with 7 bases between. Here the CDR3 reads CASSEDLAYNEQFF. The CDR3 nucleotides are TGCGCCAGCAGTGAGGACTTAGCCTACAATGAGCAGTTCTTC.

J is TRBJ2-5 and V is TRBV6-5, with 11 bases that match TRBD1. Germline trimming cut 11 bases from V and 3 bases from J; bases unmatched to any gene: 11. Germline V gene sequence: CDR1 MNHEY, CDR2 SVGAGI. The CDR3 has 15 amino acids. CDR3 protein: CASLPGTGGKETQYF. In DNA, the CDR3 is TGTGCCTCCCTCCCGGGGACAGGGGGGAAAGAGACCCAGTACTTC.

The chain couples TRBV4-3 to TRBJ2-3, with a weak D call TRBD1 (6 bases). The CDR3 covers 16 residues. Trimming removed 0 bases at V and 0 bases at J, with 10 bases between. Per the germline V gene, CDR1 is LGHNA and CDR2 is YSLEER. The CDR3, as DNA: TGCGCCAGCAGCCAAGAGGCCAGGGGAAGCACAGATACGCAGTATTTT. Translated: CASSQEARGSTDTQYF.

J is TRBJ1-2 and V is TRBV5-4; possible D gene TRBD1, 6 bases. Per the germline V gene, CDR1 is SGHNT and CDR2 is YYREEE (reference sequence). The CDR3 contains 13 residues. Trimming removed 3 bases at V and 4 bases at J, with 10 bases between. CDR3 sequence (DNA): TGTGCCAGCAGCTCGGACAGCCTCTATGGCTACACCTTC. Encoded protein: CASSSDSLYGYTF.

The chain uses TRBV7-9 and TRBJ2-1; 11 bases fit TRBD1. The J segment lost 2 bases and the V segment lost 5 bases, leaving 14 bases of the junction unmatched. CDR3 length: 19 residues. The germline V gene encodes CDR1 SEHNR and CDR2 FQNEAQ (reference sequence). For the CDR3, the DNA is TGTGCCAGCAGCGTCCGGGACAGGGGGGGAGGGAATACCTACAATGAGCAGTTCTTC. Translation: CASSVRDRGGGNTYNEQFF.

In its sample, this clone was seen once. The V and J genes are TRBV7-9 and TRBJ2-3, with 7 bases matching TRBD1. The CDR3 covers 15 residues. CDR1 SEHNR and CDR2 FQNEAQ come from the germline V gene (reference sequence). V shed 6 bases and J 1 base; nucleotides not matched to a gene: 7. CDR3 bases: TGTGCCAGCAGTTACCGGACAGGAGGCACAGATACGCAGTATTTT. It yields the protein CASSYRTGGTDTQYF.

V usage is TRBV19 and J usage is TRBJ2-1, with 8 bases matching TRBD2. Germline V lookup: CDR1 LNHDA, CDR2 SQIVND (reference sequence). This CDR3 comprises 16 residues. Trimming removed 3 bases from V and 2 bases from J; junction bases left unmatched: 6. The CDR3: CASSMVPGLAYNEQFF. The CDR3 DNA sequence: TGTGCCAGTAGTATGGTACCGGGACTAGCCTACAATGAGCAGTTCTTC.

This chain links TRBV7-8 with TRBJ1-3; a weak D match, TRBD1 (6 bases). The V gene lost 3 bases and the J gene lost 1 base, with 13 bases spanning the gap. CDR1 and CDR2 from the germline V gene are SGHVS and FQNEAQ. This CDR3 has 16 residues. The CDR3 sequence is CASSLTGGESGNTIYF. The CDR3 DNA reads TGTGCCAGCAGCTTGACGGGGGGCGAGTCTGGAAACACCATATATTTT. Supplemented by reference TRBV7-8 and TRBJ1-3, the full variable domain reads GAGVSQSPRYKVAKRGQDVALRCDPISGHVSLFWYQQALGQGPEFLTYFQNEAQLDKSGLPSDRFFAERPEGSVSTLKIQRTQQEDSAVYLCASSLTGGESGNTIYFGEGSWLTVV.

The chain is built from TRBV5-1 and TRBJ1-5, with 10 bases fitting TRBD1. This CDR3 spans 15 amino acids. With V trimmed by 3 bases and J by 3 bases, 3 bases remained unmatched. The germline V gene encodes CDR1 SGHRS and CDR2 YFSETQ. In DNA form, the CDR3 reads TGCGCCAGCAGCTGGGGACAGGGGATCAATCAGCCCCAGCATTTT. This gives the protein CASSWGQGINQPQHF.

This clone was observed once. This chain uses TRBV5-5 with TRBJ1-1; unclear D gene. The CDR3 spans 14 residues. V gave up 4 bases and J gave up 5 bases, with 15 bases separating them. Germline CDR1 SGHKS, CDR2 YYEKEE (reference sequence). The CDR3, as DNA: TGTGCCAGCAGCCGGGATGGGTCGTATACTGAAGCTTTCTTT. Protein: CASSRDGSYTEAFF.

CDR3 nucleotides: TGTGCCAGCTCAAGCCAGGGTTCCCAACCAAATCAGCCCCAGCATTTT. It encodes CASSSQGSQPNQPQHF. This chain connects TRBV18 to TRBJ1-5; D is possibly TRBD1 (5 bases). Deletions cut 5 bases from V and 4 bases from J, with 18 bases between. The germline V gene encodes CDR1 KGHSH and CDR2 LQKENI. This CDR3 spans 16 amino acids.

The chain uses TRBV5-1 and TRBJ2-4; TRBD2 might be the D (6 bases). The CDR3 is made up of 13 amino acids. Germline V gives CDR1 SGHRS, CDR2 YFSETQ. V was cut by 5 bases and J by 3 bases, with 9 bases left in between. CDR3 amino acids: CASRGGNKNIQYF. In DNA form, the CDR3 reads TGCGCCAGCAGAGGAGGGAACAAAAACATTCAGTACTTC.

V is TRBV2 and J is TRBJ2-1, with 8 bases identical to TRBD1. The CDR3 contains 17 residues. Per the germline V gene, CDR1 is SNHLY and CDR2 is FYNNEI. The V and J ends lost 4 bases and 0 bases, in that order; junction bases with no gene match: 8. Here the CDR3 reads CASSARGQGTSYNEQFF. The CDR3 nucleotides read TGTGCCAGCAGTGCACGAGGACAGGGAACCTCCTACAATGAGCAGTTCTTC. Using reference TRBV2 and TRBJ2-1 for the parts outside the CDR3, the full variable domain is EPEVTQTPSHQVTQMGQEVILRCVPISNHLYFYWYRQILGQKVEFLVSFYNNEISEKSEIFDDQFSVERPDGSNFTLKIRSTKLEDSAMYFCASSARGQGTSYNEQFFGPGTRLTVL.

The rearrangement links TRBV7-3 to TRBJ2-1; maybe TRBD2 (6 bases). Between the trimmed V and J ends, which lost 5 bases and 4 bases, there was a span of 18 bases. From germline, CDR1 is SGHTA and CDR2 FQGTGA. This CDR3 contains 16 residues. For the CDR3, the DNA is TGTGCCAGCAGCCCCCAGGGCCGGGGGTCATACAATGAGCAGTTCTTC. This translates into CASSPQGRGSYNEQFF. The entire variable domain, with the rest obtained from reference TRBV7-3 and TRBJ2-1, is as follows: GAGVSQTPSNKVTEKGKYVELRCDPISGHTALYWYRQSLGQGPEFLIYFQGTGAADDSGLPNDRFFAVRPEGSVSTLKIQRTERGDSAVYLCASSPQGRGSYNEQFFGPGTRLTVL.

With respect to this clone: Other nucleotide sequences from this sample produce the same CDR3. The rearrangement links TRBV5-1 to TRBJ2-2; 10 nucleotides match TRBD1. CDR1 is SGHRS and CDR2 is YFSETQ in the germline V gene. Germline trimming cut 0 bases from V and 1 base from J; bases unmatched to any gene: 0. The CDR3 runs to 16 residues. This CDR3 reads CASSLGTGGNTGELFF. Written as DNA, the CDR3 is TGCGCCAGCAGCTTGGGGACAGGGGGGAACACCGGGGAGCTGTTTTTT.

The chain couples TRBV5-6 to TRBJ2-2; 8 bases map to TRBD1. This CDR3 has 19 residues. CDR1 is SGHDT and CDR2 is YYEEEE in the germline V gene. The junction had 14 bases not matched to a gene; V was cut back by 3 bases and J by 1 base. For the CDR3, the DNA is TGTGCCAGCAGCTCCGTGGGCCTCGCGGGACAGGTGAACACCGGGGAGCTGTTTTTT. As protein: CASSSVGLAGQVNTGELFF.

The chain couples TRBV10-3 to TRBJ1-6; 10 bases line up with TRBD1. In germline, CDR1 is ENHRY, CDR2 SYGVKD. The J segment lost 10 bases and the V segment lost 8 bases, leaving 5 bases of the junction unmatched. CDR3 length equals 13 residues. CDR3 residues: CAISGTGVSPLHF. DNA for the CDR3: TGTGCCATCTCAGGGACAGGGGTGTCACCCCTCCACTTT.

CDR3 amino acids: CASSEGGGLSSYEQYF. The DNA of the CDR3 is TGTGCCAGCAGTGAGGGGGGGGGCCTTAGCTCCTACGAGCAGTACTTC. V and J are TRBV2 and TRBJ2-7; weak D call: TRBD2 (7 bases). CDR1 is SNHLY and CDR2 is FYNNEI in the germline V gene. The V end lost 3 bases, the J end lost 0 bases, and 15 bases lay between the germline ends. There are 16 residues in the CDR3.